A selection of T cell receptor beta chains follows, all from one sample in a study of shared clonotypes between healthy human individuals. This table comes from immunoSEQ multiplex PCR, and its TCRdb copy is limited to in-frame clones, with some not included. This sample has about 1.5 million clones; 95% to 99% occur once, and the top ten carry roughly 0.45%. The sample was naive CD4+ T cells sorted from blood. The receptor set was obtained from a man aged 25 to 40 in good health. Each CDR3 is given with its conserved first and last residue. D genes are given only for firm matches. Where a row states a size, it is once, few, many or the class of an expanded clone; other rows omit it.

. | TRBJ1-2 | TRBV13 | . | CASSSRRGMLPGYTF | TGTGCCAGCAGCTCCCGGAGGGGTATGCTTCCTGGCTACACCTTC
. | TRBJ2-7 | TRBV5-6 | once | CASSYDTRETEQYF | TGTGCCAGCAGCTACGATACTAGAGAGACCGAGCAGTACTTC
. | TRBJ2-3 | TRBV29-1 | . | CSVAMQGGPSSTDTQYF | TGCAGCGTTGCTATGCAGGGAGGCCCCTCTAGCACAGATACGCAGTATTTT
. | TRBJ2-6 | TRBV7-9 | . | CASSPHGSGPGANVLTF | TGTGCCAGCAGCCCCCACGGTTCGGGACCCGGGGCCAACGTCCTGACTTTC
. | TRBJ2-7 | TRBV7-9 | . | CASSLIRHGDYEQYF | TGTGCCAGCAGCTTAATCAGGCACGGAGACTACGAGCAGTACTTC
TRBD2 | TRBJ2-7 | TRBV28 | . | CASKPPSGGPYEQYF | TGTGCCAGCAAACCCCCCAGCGGGGGACCCTACGAGCAGTACTTC
. | TRBJ2-1 | TRBV5-1 | once | CASSFGDPTYNEQFF | TGCGCCAGCAGCTTCGGCGATCCCACCTACAATGAGCAGTTCTTC
. | TRBJ2-1 | TRBV14 | . | CASSQGGIGGRLIRNEQFF | TGTGCCAGCAGCCAAGGAGGTATAGGGGGGCGATTAATACGCAATGAGCAGTTCTTC
TRBD2 | TRBJ2-7 | TRBV2 | . | CASSAGLASYEQYF | TGTGCCAGCAGTGCAGGACTAGCCTCCTACGAGCAGTACTTC
TRBD1 | TRBJ1-5 | TRBV6-1 | . | CASRQGVNSNQPQHF | TGTGCCAGCAGACAGGGGGTAAATAGCAATCAGCCCCAGCATTTT
. | TRBJ2-1 | TRBV18 | . | CASSPGGVEQFF | TGTGCCAGCTCACCGGGTGGGGTTGAGCAGTTCTTC
. | TRBJ1-2 | TRBV28 | . | CAGTDRYYGYTF | TGTGCCGGAACCGACAGGTACTATGGCTACACCTTC
TRBD1 | TRBJ2-1 | TRBV6-5 | . | CASRTVGQGYNEQFF | TGTGCCAGCCGCACGGTGGGACAGGGCTACAATGAGCAGTTCTTC
TRBD1 | TRBJ2-3 | TRBV5-1 | . | CASSLSSGTGPNTQYF | TGCGCCAGCAGCCTATCTTCCGGGACAGGACCGAATACGCAGTATTTT
TRBD2 | TRBJ2-1 | TRBV5-5 | . | CASSSTLMGLAGVSEQFF | TGTGCCAGCAGCTCAACCCTAATGGGACTAGCGGGAGTCAGTGAGCAGTTCTTC
. | TRBJ2-7 | TRBV5-1 | . | CASSLIPFSYEQYF | TGCGCCAGCAGCTTGATACCATTCTCCTACGAGCAGTACTTC
TRBD1 | TRBJ2-7 | TRBV6-5 | . | CASSDRGSTYEQYF | TGTGCCAGCAGCGACAGGGGAAGTACCTACGAGCAGTACTTC
. | TRBJ1-4 | TRBV6-5 | once | CASRAGEKLFF | TGTGCCAGCCGGGCTGGTGAAAAACTGTTTTTT
TRBD1 | TRBJ1-1 | TRBV7-9 | once | CASSFGQGYTEAFF | TGTGCCAGCAGCTTTGGACAGGGCTACACTGAAGCTTTCTTT
. | TRBJ1-1 | TRBV28 | . | CASSLLGTEAFF | TGTGCCAGCAGTTTACTGGGGACTGAAGCTTTCTTT
. | TRBJ2-2 | TRBV14 | . | CASSQGGVNTGELFF | TGTGCCAGCAGCCAAGGCGGGGTTAACACCGGGGAGCTGTTTTTT
TRBD1 | TRBJ1-5 | TRBV28 | . | CAIGGLSNQPQHF | TGTGCGATAGGGGGCTTAAGCAATCAGCCCCAGCATTTT
. | TRBJ1-4 | TRBV18 | once | CASSPQGAWSNEKLFF | TGTGCCAGCTCACCACAGGGAGCGTGGTCTAATGAAAAACTGTTTTTT
. | TRBJ1-1 | TRBV9 | . | CASSGGLNTEAFF | TGTGCCAGCAGCGGGGGACTTAACACTGAAGCTTTCTTT
. | TRBJ2-7 | TRBV11-2 | . | CASRPVRGEQYF | TGTGCCAGCAGACCGGTGAGGGGCGAGCAGTACTTC
TRBD1 | TRBJ2-1 | TRBV6-5 | . | CASSYSGTGTYNEQFF | TGTGCCAGCAGTTACTCGGGGACAGGGACCTACAATGAGCAGTTCTTC
TRBD1 | TRBJ2-7 | TRBV29-1 | . | CSVEGTGTYEQYF | TGCAGCGTTGAAGGGACAGGAACCTACGAGCAGTACTTC
TRBD1 | TRBJ2-1 | TRBV5-4 | . | CASSSDRGGEQFF | TGTGCCAGCAGCTCGGACAGGGGAGGTGAGCAGTTCTTC
. | TRBJ1-2 | TRBV11-2 | . | CASSPQSYYGYTF | TGTGCCAGCAGCCCCCAGAGTTACTATGGCTACACCTTC
. | TRBJ2-1 | TRBV21-1 | once | CASSKATHDEQFF | TGTGCCAGCAGCAAAGCGACCCACGATGAGCAGTTCTTC
TRBD2 | TRBJ2-1 | TRBV10-3 | . | CAILRRGGSSYNEQFF | TGTGCCATCTTGCGGCGGGGGGGAAGCTCCTACAATGAGCAGTTCTTC
. | TRBJ2-7 | TRBV19 | . | CASSITYLREQYF | TGTGCCAGTAGTATTACATATCTTCGCGAGCAGTACTTC
. | TRBJ2-1 | TRBV25-1 | . | CASSPGTLGNEQFF | TGTGCCAGCAGTCCCGGGACGCTTGGAAATGAGCAGTTCTTC
. | TRBJ2-7 | TRBV7-9 | . | CASREISSYEQYF | TGTGCCAGCCGGGAAATTAGCTCCTACGAGCAGTACTTC
. | TRBJ1-2 | TRBV29-1 | . | CSVVGDGNYGYTF | TGCAGCGTTGTAGGGGACGGGAACTATGGCTACACCTTC